Each of the 3 T cell receptor beta chains below was sequenced from the same sample in a study of blood T cell repertoires in COVID-19. Generated by immunoSEQ multiplex PCR, the TCRdb table keeps only in-frame clones and is missing some. Of 200,000 to 250,000 clones in the sample, about four fifths were seen once. The sample was peripheral blood. These receptors came from a woman older than 75 with acute or convalescent COVID-19.

The chain combines TRBV3-1 (or the pseudogene TRBV3-2) with TRBJ1-2; 9 positions match TRBD1. The CDR3 loop spans 13 amino acids. Germline V lookup: CDR1 LGHDT, CDR2 YNNKEL (reference sequence). V was pared by 5 bases and J by 6 bases, with 4 bases of the junction left unmatched. The CDR3 is CASSFTGGDGYTF. DNA for the CDR3: TGTGCCAGCAGCTTCACAGGGGGCGATGGCTACACCTTC.

The V and J genes are TRBV5-1 and TRBJ1-3; D may be TRBD1 (5 bases). The germline V and J ends were trimmed by 3 bases and 4 bases, with 11 bases remaining between them. Germline assignment: CDR1 SGHRS and CDR2 YFSETQ. CDR3 length equals 14 residues. CDR3 bases: TGCGCCAGCAGCTCCGACAGTGGGGGAAACACCATATATTTT. Protein product: CASSSDSGGNTIYF.

J is TRBJ1-1 and V is TRBV7-2; D gene unclear. The CDR3 loop spans 14 amino acids. Germline assignment: CDR1 SGHTA and CDR2 FQGNSA. V was trimmed by 0 bases and J by 4 bases, leaving 9 bases between them. Written as DNA, the CDR3 is TGTGCCAGCAGCTTAGCGGGTCCGGGCACTGAAGCTTTCTTT. This translates into CASSLAGPGTEAFF.